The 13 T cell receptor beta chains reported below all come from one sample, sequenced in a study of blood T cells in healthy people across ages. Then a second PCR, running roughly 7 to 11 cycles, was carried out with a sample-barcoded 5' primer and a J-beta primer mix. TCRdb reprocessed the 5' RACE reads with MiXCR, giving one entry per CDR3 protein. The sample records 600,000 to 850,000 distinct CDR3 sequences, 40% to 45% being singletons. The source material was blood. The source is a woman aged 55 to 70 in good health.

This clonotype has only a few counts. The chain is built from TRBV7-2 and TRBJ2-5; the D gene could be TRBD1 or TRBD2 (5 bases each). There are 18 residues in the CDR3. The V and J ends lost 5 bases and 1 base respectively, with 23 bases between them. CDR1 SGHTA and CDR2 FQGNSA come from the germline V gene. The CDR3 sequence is CASSHVHSGPNLQETQYF. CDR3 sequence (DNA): TGTGCCAGCAGCCACGTACACTCGGGACCGAATCTCCAAGAGACCCAGTACTTC.

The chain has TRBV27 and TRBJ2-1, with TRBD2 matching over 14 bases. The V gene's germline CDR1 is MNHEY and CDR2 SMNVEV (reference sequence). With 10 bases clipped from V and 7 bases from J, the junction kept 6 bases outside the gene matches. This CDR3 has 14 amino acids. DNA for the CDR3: TGTGCCACCCAGACTAGCGGGGGGGATAATGAGCAGTTCTTC. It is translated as CATQTSGGDNEQFF.

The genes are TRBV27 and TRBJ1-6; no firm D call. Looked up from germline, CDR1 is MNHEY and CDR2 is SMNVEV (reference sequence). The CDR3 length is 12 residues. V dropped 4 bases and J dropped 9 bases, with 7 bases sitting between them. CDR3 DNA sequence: TGTGCCAGCAGTTCTCCCCCTTCACCCCTCCACTTT. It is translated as CASSSPPSPLHF.

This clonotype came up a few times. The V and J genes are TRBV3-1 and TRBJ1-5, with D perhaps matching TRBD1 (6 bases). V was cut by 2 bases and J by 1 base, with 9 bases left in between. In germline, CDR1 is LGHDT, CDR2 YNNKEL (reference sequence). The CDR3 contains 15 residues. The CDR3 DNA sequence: TGTGCCAGCAGCCAAATAGGGGGAAGCAATCAGCCCCAGCATTTT. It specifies CASSQIGGSNQPQHF.

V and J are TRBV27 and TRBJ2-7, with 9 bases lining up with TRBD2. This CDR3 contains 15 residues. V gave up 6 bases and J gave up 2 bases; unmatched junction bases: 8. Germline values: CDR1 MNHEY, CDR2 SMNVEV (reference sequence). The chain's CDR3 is CASSSWVAGAYEQYF. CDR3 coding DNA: TGTGCCAGCAGCTCCTGGGTAGCGGGAGCCTACGAGCAGTACTTC.

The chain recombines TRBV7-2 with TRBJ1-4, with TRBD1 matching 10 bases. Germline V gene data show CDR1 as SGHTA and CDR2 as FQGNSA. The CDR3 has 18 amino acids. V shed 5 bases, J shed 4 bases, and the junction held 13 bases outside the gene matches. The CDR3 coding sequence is TGTGCCAGCAGCCTGAAGACAGGGGGCCAATCCGTTAATGAAAAACTGTTTTTT. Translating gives CASSLKTGGQSVNEKLFF.

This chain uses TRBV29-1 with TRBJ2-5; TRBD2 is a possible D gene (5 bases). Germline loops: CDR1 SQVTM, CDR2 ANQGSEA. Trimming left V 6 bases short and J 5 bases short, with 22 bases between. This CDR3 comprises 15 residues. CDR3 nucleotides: TGCAGCGTACCCGGCGGCAGCGCGGGTTGGGAGACCCAGTACTTC. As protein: CSVPGGSAGWETQYF.

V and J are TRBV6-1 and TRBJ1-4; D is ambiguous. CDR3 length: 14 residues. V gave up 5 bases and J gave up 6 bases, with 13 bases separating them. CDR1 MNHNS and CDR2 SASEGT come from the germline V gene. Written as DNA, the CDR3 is TGTGCCAGCAGTCTTAATGGACGGGATGAAAAACTGTTTTTT. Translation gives CASSLNGRDEKLFF.

In DNA, the CDR3 is TGTGCCAGCAGTGAATTTACAGCGTCGAACACTGAAGCTTTCTTT. Amino acid sequence: CASSEFTASNTEAFF. The V and J genes are TRBV25-1 and TRBJ1-1, with D uncertain. This CDR3 has 15 amino acids. V was pared by 1 base and J by 1 base, with 10 bases between. Looked up from germline, CDR1 is MGHDK and CDR2 is SYGVNS. The whole variable domain, filled in from reference TRBV25-1 and TRBJ1-1, reads EADIYQTPRYLVIGTGKKITLECSQTMGHDKMYWYQQDPGMELHLIHYSYGVNSTEKGDLSSESTVSRIRTEHFPLTLESARPSHTSQYLCASSEFTASNTEAFFGQGTRLTVV.

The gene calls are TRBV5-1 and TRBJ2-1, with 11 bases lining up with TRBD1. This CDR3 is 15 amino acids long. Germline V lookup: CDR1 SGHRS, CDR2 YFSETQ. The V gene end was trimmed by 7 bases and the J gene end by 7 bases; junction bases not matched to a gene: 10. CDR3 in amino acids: CASRVAGTGGNEQFF. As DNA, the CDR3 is TGCGCCAGCCGGGTGGCGGGGACAGGGGGGAATGAGCAGTTCTTC.

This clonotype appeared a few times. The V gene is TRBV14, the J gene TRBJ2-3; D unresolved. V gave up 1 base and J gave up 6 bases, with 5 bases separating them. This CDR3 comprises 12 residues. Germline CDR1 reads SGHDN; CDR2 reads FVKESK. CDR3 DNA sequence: TGTGCCAGCAGCCAAGGCTGGGATACGCAGTATTTT. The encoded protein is CASSQGWDTQYF.

CDR3 DNA sequence: TGTGCCAGCAGCCCCGGAGGGTTTTCCGGTTCTGACGAGCAGTACTTC. It encodes CASSPGGFSGSDEQYF. The rearrangement joins TRBV9 to TRBJ2-7; tentative D call: TRBD2 (6 bases). Germline V gives CDR1 SGDLS, CDR2 YYNGEE. Trimming left V 4 bases short and J 5 bases short, with 22 bases between. This CDR3 is built from 16 residues.

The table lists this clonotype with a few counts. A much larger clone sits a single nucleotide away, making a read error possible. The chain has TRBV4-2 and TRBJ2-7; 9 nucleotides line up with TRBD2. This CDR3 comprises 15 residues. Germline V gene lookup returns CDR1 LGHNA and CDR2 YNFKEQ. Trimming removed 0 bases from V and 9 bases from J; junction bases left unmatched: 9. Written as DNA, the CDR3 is TGTGCCAGCAGCCAAGATCTATCACTAGCGGGTGGGCAGTACTTC. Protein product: CASSQDLSLAGGQYF.